The 14 T cell receptor beta chains below were found in one sample sequenced in a study of shared clonotypes between healthy human individuals. Libraries were prepared by immunoSEQ multiplex PCR; TCRdb keeps only in-frame clonotypes and omits some of them. The sample lists about 450,000 clones, approximately 79% occurring once. Sequenced: PBMCs. All receptors derive from a woman aged 35 to 49 in good health. Some clones in this sample may be carry-over from other donors' samples.

In DNA form, the CDR3 reads TGTGCCAGCAGCACCATGTTCACAGCGGGGAATGAGCAGTTCTTC. It specifies CASSTMFTAGNEQFF. The chain links TRBV7-4 to TRBJ2-1; 7 nucleotides agree with TRBD2. This CDR3 has 15 amino acids. V trimming: 5 bases; J trimming: 7 bases; junction bases outside the gene matches: 11. Germline V gene data show CDR1 as SGHVT and CDR2 as SQSDAQ.

This clone was picked up one time. The rearrangement uses TRBV19 and TRBJ2-6, with D possibly being TRBD1 (7 bases). The V end lost 5 bases, the J end lost 0 bases, and 17 bases lay between the germline ends. The V gene's germline CDR1 is LNHDA and CDR2 SQIVND (reference sequence). CDR3 length: 18 amino acids. CDR3 region: CASSLQGRDSSGANVLTF. The DNA for the CDR3 is TGTGCCAGTAGTCTCCAGGGGCGGGACAGCTCTGGGGCCAACGTCCTGACTTTC.

The chain carries TRBV6-1 and TRBJ1-2; D is unresolved. CDR1 and CDR2 from the germline V gene are MNHNS and SASEGT. V was cut by 1 base and J by 5 bases, with 14 bases left in between. The CDR3 totals 15 residues. This chain's CDR3 is CASSEGGSAVYGYTF. The CDR3 bases are TGTGCCAGCAGTGAAGGGGGTAGTGCGGTTTATGGCTACACCTTC.

This sequence joins TRBV30 and TRBJ2-1, with a tentative D call TRBD2 (6 bases). Germline values: CDR1 GTSNPN, CDR2 SVGIG (reference sequence). The CDR3 length is 14 residues. V lost 0 bases, J lost 9 bases, and 15 bases lay in between. The CDR3 bases are TGTGCCTGGAGTGTACTGACGGGAGTAACTGAGCAGTTCTTC. Encoded protein: CAWSVLTGVTEQFF.

The genes are TRBV4-2 and TRBJ2-6; 9 positions match TRBD1. CDR3 length: 18 residues. The V gene end was trimmed by 0 bases and the J gene end by 5 bases; junction bases not matched to a gene: 8. Germline CDR1 and CDR2: LGHNA and YNFKEQ. CDR3 DNA sequence: TGTGCCAGCAGCCAAGAGAGGGGACAGGGATTTTGGGCCAACGTCCTGACTTTC. Translating it yields CASSQERGQGFWANVLTF.

The chain carries TRBV7-9 and TRBJ1-4; D remains ambiguous. Trimming pared 3 bases from V and 0 bases from J, leaving 5 bases between. In germline, CDR1 is SEHNR, CDR2 FQNEAQ (reference sequence). This CDR3 region has 14 residues. CDR3 sequence: CASSFTATNEKLFF. CDR3 nucleotide sequence: TGTGCCAGCAGCTTTACAGCAACTAATGAAAAACTGTTTTTT.

In its sample, this clone was seen many times. One junction end disagrees with the germline gene, perhaps due to a read error. The chain carries TRBV7-9 and TRBJ1-4; 10 bases map to TRBD1. This CDR3 comprises 14 residues. CDR1 and CDR2 from the germline V gene are SEHNR and FQNEAQ (reference sequence). The CDR3 DNA reads as TGTGCCAGCACCGGACAGGGGGTAGATGAAATACTGTTTTTT. It translates to CASTGQGVDEILFF.

A word on this clone: Since a much larger clone is just one base distant, this may be a read error. CDR3 region: CASSQPLAGAGEQFF. Here the CDR3 DNA reads TGTGCCAGCAGCCAGCCCCTAGCGGGAGCCGGTGAGCAGTTCTTC. V usage is TRBV4-2 and J usage is TRBJ2-1; TRBD2 agrees at 10 bases. The germline V gene has CDR1 LGHNA and CDR2 YNFKEQ. The CDR3 has 15 amino acids. J lost 9 bases, V lost 3 bases, and 8 bases had no gene match.

This clone was seen once. This sequence joins TRBV11-2 and TRBJ2-7, with D perhaps matching TRBD1 or TRBD2 (5 bases each). Deletions cut 5 bases from V and 0 bases from J, with 14 bases between. Germline lookup yields CDR1 SGHAT and CDR2 FQNNGV. This CDR3 has 15 amino acids. The CDR3 loop is CASSPAAGSSYEQYF. The CDR3, as DNA: TGTGCCAGCAGCCCGGCGGCAGGGAGCTCCTACGAGCAGTACTTC. The variable domain in full, with the rest retrieved from reference TRBV11-2 and TRBJ2-7, is EAGVAQSPRYKIIEKRQSVAFWCNPISGHATLYWYQQILGQGPKLLIQFQNNGVVDDSQLPKDRFSAERLKGVDSTLKIQPAKLEDSAVYLCASSPAAGSSYEQYFGPGTRLTVT.

The gene calls are TRBV5-4 and TRBJ2-1; 11 nucleotides align to TRBD2. Trimming took 1 base from V and 5 from J; bases not matched to a gene: 5. CDR3 length equals 16 residues. Germline assignment: CDR1 SGHNT and CDR2 YYREEE (reference sequence). CDR3 sequence: CASSLSGLADHNEQFF. The CDR3 DNA reads as TGTGCCAGCAGCTTGTCGGGACTAGCGGACCACAATGAGCAGTTCTTC.

The V and J genes are TRBV18 and TRBJ2-7, with TRBD1 identical over 7 bases. Germline lookup yields CDR1 KGHSH and CDR2 LQKENI. Trimming took 4 bases from V and 1 from J; bases not matched to a gene: 4. The CDR3 sequence is 14 residues long. The CDR3 nucleotides are TGTGCCAGCTCACAACCGGGACAGTCCTACGAGCAGTACTTC. Encoded protein: CASSQPGQSYEQYF.

The V gene is TRBV7-2, the J gene TRBJ1-1; no clear D gene. From germline, CDR1 is SGHTA and CDR2 FQGNSA. The CDR3 length is 15 residues. Trimming removed 5 bases from V and 1 base from J, with 14 bases in between. The CDR3 DNA follows: TGTGCCAGCAGCAACCATCCCTCCGCGAACACTGAAGCTTTCTTT. It codes for CASSNHPSANTEAFF.

The J gene is TRBJ2-7, the V gene TRBV5-5; D is uncertain. Per the germline V gene, CDR1 is SGHKS and CDR2 is YYEKEE (reference sequence). The CDR3 spans 14 residues. Trimming pared 6 bases from V and 2 bases from J, leaving 15 bases between. The CDR3 protein is CASTWTDGPYEQYF. The CDR3, as DNA: TGTGCCAGCACTTGGACGGACGGGCCCTACGAGCAGTACTTC.

The chain recombines TRBV5-6 with TRBJ2-7; D is unclear. This CDR3 contains 11 residues. The V gene lost 3 bases and the J gene lost 4 bases, with 5 bases spanning the gap. Germline V gives CDR1 SGHDT, CDR2 YYEEEE. As DNA, the CDR3 is TGTGCCAGCAGCTCCGGGTACGAGCAGTACTTC. Translation: CASSSGYEQYF.